The 3 T cell receptor beta chains given below trace back to one sample, sequenced in a study of blood T cells in healthy people across ages. Primers used in a second PCR of about 7 to 12 cycles were a sample-barcoded 5' primer and a J-beta primer mix. Each CDR3 protein gets one entry after TCRdb re-called the 5' RACE reads with MiXCR. Altogether roughly 1.6 million distinct CDR3 sequences are present, 34% being singletons, with the ten largest covering around 11%. Input material: blood. All receptors derive from a woman in her thirties in good health.

This sequence joins TRBV12-3 or TRBV12-4 and TRBJ2-1; 13 nucleotides match TRBD2. The CDR3 runs to 15 residues. The trim removed 6 bases at V and 5 bases at J, leaving 4 bases unmatched. The CDR3 DNA sequence: TGTGCCAGCAGCTGGACTAGCGGGGGACACAATGAGCAGTTCTTC. This sequence encodes CASSWTSGGHNEQFF.

This clonotype was found a few times. The V gene is TRBV20-1, the J gene TRBJ2-1, with TRBD2 identical over 10 bases. This CDR3 is 14 amino acids long. The V and J ends lost 2 bases and 7 bases, in that order; junction bases with no gene match: 5. The V gene's germline CDR1 is DFQATT and CDR2 SNEGSKA (reference sequence). CDR3 protein: CSARKAGGPNEQFF. The CDR3 region has the DNA TGCAGTGCTAGAAAAGCGGGGGGGCCGAATGAGCAGTTCTTC.

This clonotype was detected only a few times. The chain links TRBV27 to TRBJ2-7; 10 bases line up with TRBD2. Germline values: CDR1 MNHEY, CDR2 SMNVEV (reference sequence). The CDR3 consists of 15 residues. The junction had 9 bases not matched to a gene; V was cut back by 5 bases and J by 5 bases. Here the CDR3 reads CASSGLLAGVNEQYF. CDR3 nucleotide sequence: TGTGCCAGCAGTGGACTGCTAGCGGGAGTTAACGAGCAGTACTTC.